The rows below give T cell receptor beta chains drawn from one sample of a study of technical replicates of blood from a few donors. Assay: immunoSEQ multiplex PCR; the TCRdb copy retains only in-frame clones and omits some. The table includes 70,000 to 95,000 clones, about 91% detected once. The sequencing input was T cells isolated from PBMCs. These receptors were collected from a human donor in good health. Some clones in this sample may be carry-over from other donors' samples. Each CDR3 is given with its conserved first and last residue. Each record gives: V gene, J gene, clone size, D gene, CDR3 DNA, CDR3 protein. The D gene is left open where the match is weak. Size values are once, few and many counts, or a class for expanded clones, and some rows have none.

V gene: TRBV2; J gene: TRBJ1-5; clone size: NA; D gene: TRBD1; CDR3 DNA: TGTGCCAGCAGAACAGGGGGCCGTCAGCCCCAGCATTTT; CDR3 protein: CASRTGGRQPQHF
V gene: TRBV7-3; J gene: TRBJ2-1; clone size: NA; D gene: NA; CDR3 DNA: TGTGCCAGCAGCTTAATCGGGAACAATGAGCAGTTCTTC; CDR3 protein: CASSLIGNNEQFF
V gene: TRBV6-5; J gene: TRBJ2-2; clone size: NA; D gene: NA; CDR3 DNA: TGTGCCAGCCGACAGAGTAACACCGGGGAGCTGTTTTTT; CDR3 protein: CASRQSNTGELFF
V gene: TRBV9; J gene: TRBJ2-7; clone size: NA; D gene: TRBD2; CDR3 DNA: TGTGCCAGCAGCTCTCAAGGACTAGCGGGTGACTACGAGCAGTACTTC; CDR3 protein: CASSSQGLAGDYEQYF
V gene: TRBV5-4; J gene: TRBJ1-3; clone size: once; D gene: NA; CDR3 DNA: TGTGCCAGCAGCTTGGATTCAGGGATGGGAAACACCATATATTTT; CDR3 protein: CASSLDSGMGNTIYF
V gene: TRBV9; J gene: TRBJ1-2; clone size: NA; D gene: NA; CDR3 DNA: TGTGCCAGCAGCGCCAACCCCGGGATACCGGATGGCTACACCTTC; CDR3 protein: CASSANPGIPDGYTF
V gene: TRBV11-3; J gene: TRBJ2-7; clone size: NA; D gene: TRBD1; CDR3 DNA: TGTGCCAGCAGCTTCGGGACAGGGCCTTACGAGCAGTACTTC; CDR3 protein: CASSFGTGPYEQYF
V gene: TRBV5-1; J gene: TRBJ2-5; clone size: NA; D gene: NA; CDR3 DNA: TGCGCCAGCAGCCCTCGGGGGATACAAGAGACCCAGTACTTC; CDR3 protein: CASSPRGIQETQYF
V gene: TRBV29-1; J gene: TRBJ2-3; clone size: once; D gene: TRBD2; CDR3 DNA: TGCAGCGTCACTAGCGGGAGTGGGGATACGCAGTATTTT; CDR3 protein: CSVTSGSGDTQYF
V gene: TRBV5-6; J gene: TRBJ2-7; clone size: NA; D gene: NA; CDR3 DNA: TGTGCCAGCAGCTCGGGCTACGAGCAGTACTTC; CDR3 protein: CASSSGYEQYF
V gene: TRBV6-5; J gene: TRBJ2-1; clone size: few; D gene: NA; CDR3 DNA: TGTGCCAGCAGTCTGAACAGGGACCACAATGAGCAGTTCTTC; CDR3 protein: CASSLNRDHNEQFF
V gene: TRBV11-2; J gene: TRBJ2-3; clone size: NA; D gene: NA; CDR3 DNA: TGTGCCAGCAGCTTACAGGGACTGGATACGCAGTATTTT; CDR3 protein: CASSLQGLDTQYF
V gene: TRBV10-1; J gene: TRBJ2-3; clone size: NA; D gene: NA; CDR3 DNA: TGCGCCACCTCTAAGAGCGGCACAGATACGCAGTATTTT; CDR3 protein: CATSKSGTDTQYF
V gene: TRBV6-6; J gene: TRBJ1-1; clone size: NA; D gene: NA; CDR3 DNA: TGTGCCAGCAGCGCCTACGGGGGAGACACTGAAGCTTTCTTT; CDR3 protein: CASSAYGGDTEAFF
V gene: TRBV7-7; J gene: TRBJ2-1; clone size: NA; D gene: TRBD2; CDR3 DNA: TGTGCCAGCAGCTTAGCTCATACTAGCGCCAATGAGCAGTTCTTC; CDR3 protein: CASSLAHTSANEQFF
V gene: TRBV30; J gene: TRBJ2-3; clone size: NA; D gene: NA; CDR3 DNA: TGTGCCTGGAGTGTCTATAACACAGATACGCAGTATTTT; CDR3 protein: CAWSVYNTDTQYF
V gene: TRBV9; J gene: TRBJ2-7; clone size: NA; D gene: NA; CDR3 DNA: TGTGCCAGCAGCGTAGAGGTAGGCAGGACCTACGAGCAGTACTTC; CDR3 protein: CASSVEVGRTYEQYF
V gene: TRBV6-1; J gene: TRBJ1-5; clone size: NA; D gene: NA; CDR3 DNA: TGTGCCAGCAGTGAAGTGGCAGGGTATAGCAATCAGCCCCAGCATTTT; CDR3 protein: CASSEVAGYSNQPQHF
V gene: TRBV28; J gene: TRBJ2-7; clone size: once; D gene: TRBD1; CDR3 DNA: TGTGCCAGCAAACAGGGGGCGGGTGAGCAGTACTTC; CDR3 protein: CASKQGAGEQYF
V gene: TRBV7-9; J gene: TRBJ2-6; clone size: NA; D gene: NA; CDR3 DNA: TGTGCCAGCAGCTTTTACAGCAACTCTGGGGCCAACGTCCTGACTTTC; CDR3 protein: CASSFYSNSGANVLTF
V gene: TRBV9; J gene: TRBJ2-7; clone size: NA; D gene: TRBD2; CDR3 DNA: TGTGCCAGCAGCCCCGCCCTGGGACTAGCGGGAGGATTGGAGCAGTACTTC; CDR3 protein: CASSPALGLAGGLEQYF
V gene: TRBV11-1; J gene: TRBJ2-7; clone size: NA; D gene: TRBD2; CDR3 DNA: TGTGCCAGCAGCCTATCCGGGACTAGCGAGGCCTACGAGCAGTACTTC; CDR3 protein: CASSLSGTSEAYEQYF
V gene: TRBV9; J gene: TRBJ2-1; clone size: NA; D gene: NA; CDR3 DNA: TGTGCCAGCAGCGTAGGACGACTTTCCTACAATGAGCAGTTCTTC; CDR3 protein: CASSVGRLSYNEQFF
V gene: TRBV25-1; J gene: TRBJ2-1; clone size: NA; D gene: TRBD2; CDR3 DNA: TGTGCCAGCAGTGACCGGACTAGCGGAGCTATTGAGCAGTTCTTC; CDR3 protein: CASSDRTSGAIEQFF
V gene: TRBV27; J gene: TRBJ2-7; clone size: once; D gene: TRBD2; CDR3 DNA: TGTGCCAGCAGTTTTACTAGCGGGAGGACCCACGAGCAGTACTTC; CDR3 protein: CASSFTSGRTHEQYF
V gene: TRBV7-9; J gene: TRBJ2-1; clone size: NA; D gene: NA; CDR3 DNA: TGTGCCAGCAGCTTAGAAGATCCAGGGTGGTCCTACAATGAGCAGTTCTTC; CDR3 protein: CASSLEDPGWSYNEQFF
V gene: TRBV27; J gene: TRBJ1-2; clone size: NA; D gene: NA; CDR3 DNA: TGTGCCAGCGGGGAGAAGCAGCACTATGGCTACACCTTC; CDR3 protein: CASGEKQHYGYTF
V gene: TRBV6-5; J gene: TRBJ2-3; clone size: NA; D gene: NA; CDR3 DNA: TGTGCCAGCAGTTACTCGCCGGACACTAGCACAGATACGCAGTATTTT; CDR3 protein: CASSYSPDTSTDTQYF
V gene: TRBV7-9; J gene: TRBJ1-2; clone size: NA; D gene: NA; CDR3 DNA: TGTGCCAGCAGCTTAGGGGGCGGCTACACCTTC; CDR3 protein: CASSLGGGYTF
V gene: TRBV7-9; J gene: TRBJ2-1; clone size: NA; D gene: TRBD2; CDR3 DNA: TGTGCCGGGTTAACTAGCGGGAAACCGGGCAATGAGCAGTTCTTC; CDR3 protein: CAGLTSGKPGNEQFF
V gene: TRBV6-6; J gene: TRBJ2-7; clone size: NA; D gene: NA; CDR3 DNA: TGTGCCAGCAGTTACTCGGGTTGGGGGGTACCCTACGAGCAGTACTTC; CDR3 protein: CASSYSGWGVPYEQYF
V gene: TRBV5-6; J gene: TRBJ1-2; clone size: NA; D gene: NA; CDR3 DNA: TGTGCCAGCAGCTTGTCAGGGAGCTACACCTTC; CDR3 protein: CASSLSGSYTF